This T cell receptor delta chain originates from a study of gamma-delta chains in newborns, infants, children. Turning to the study itself: Innate gammadelta T cells reportedly expand polyclonally right after birth, driven by microbial exposure, per the title.

TCRdb applied CATT to the reads for clone calling. The sample yields approximately 3,400 delta-chain clones, 1% to 1.5% seen once. This clone has just a few counts. A far larger clone is one nucleotide away, so this likely arose from a read error. With V trimmed by 3 bases and J by 0 bases, 21 bases remained unmatched. CDR3 length: 23 residues. Germline V gene data show CDR1 as GEAIGNYY and CDR2 as EKD. This clonotype was obtained from a child who was a newborn, infant or young child, either healthy, febrile or measles-vaccinated (not recorded which). The rearrangement links TRDV2 to TRDJ3; 8 nucleotides align to TRDD3. Specimen: blood. DNA for the CDR3: TGTGCCTGTGACGTGATCATTACTGGGGGTCTGAGGAAGAGCTCCTGGGACACCCGACAGATGTTTTTC. Residues: CACDVIITGGLRKSSWDTRQMFF.